These 6 T cell receptor beta chains were sequenced from one sample in a study of cytomegalovirus exposure and HLA in healthy donors. Sequenced by immunoSEQ multiplex PCR; TCRdb stores in-frame clones only, minus some. The sample has approximately 200,000 clones, approximately 78% seen once. Sequencing was performed on PBMCs. Every receptor here comes from a woman aged 25 to 39 in good health and CMV-seronegative.

The rearrangement uses TRBV10-3 and TRBJ2-2; TRBD2 agrees at 8 bases. This CDR3 spans 17 amino acids. Germline lookup yields CDR1 ENHRY and CDR2 SYGVKD. The trim removed 4 bases at V and 7 bases at J, leaving 14 bases unmatched. Here the CDR3 DNA reads TGTGCCATCAGTGGGCCGGGCGAGCGGGAGCTTAGCGGGGAGCTGTTTTTT. This translates into CAISGPGERELSGELFF.

V usage is TRBV5-1 and J usage is TRBJ2-7, with D possibly matching TRBD2 (5 bases). Per the germline V gene, CDR1 is SGHRS and CDR2 is YFSETQ. V was trimmed by 2 bases and J by 0 bases, leaving 6 bases between them. This CDR3 is 13 amino acids long. DNA of the CDR3: TGCGCCAGCAGCTTAGGGAGCTCCTACGAGCAGTACTTC. It specifies CASSLGSSYEQYF.

The V call is TRBV28, the J call TRBJ2-7, with D possibly TRBD2 on 5 matching bases. Germline V gene data show CDR1 as MDHEN and CDR2 as SYDVKM. The CDR3 covers 16 residues. V lost 4 bases, J lost 4 bases, and 20 bases lay in between. This chain's CDR3 is CASSSPSPGLVYEQYF. The CDR3 nucleotides read TGTGCCAGCAGTTCCCCATCCCCGGGGTTGGTGTACGAGCAGTACTTC.

The V gene is TRBV2, the J gene TRBJ1-1, with D tentatively TRBD1 (5 bases). Germline V gene lookup returns CDR1 SNHLY and CDR2 FYNNEI. V gave up 8 bases and J gave up 5 bases, with 12 bases separating them. The CDR3 is made up of 12 amino acids. DNA of the CDR3: TGTGCCAGCGGATACAGGCGTACTGAAGCTTTCTTT. Encoded protein: CASGYRRTEAFF.

The V and J genes are TRBV10-3 and TRBJ2-4, with D possibly matching TRBD1 (6 bases). Looked up from germline, CDR1 is ENHRY and CDR2 is SYGVKD. The V end was cut by 2 bases, the J end by 0 bases, with 11 bases between. There are 16 residues in the CDR3. In DNA, the CDR3 is TGTGCCATCAGTGAGGGACAGACTCTAGCCAAAAACATTCAGTACTTC. It codes for CAISEGQTLAKNIQYF.

This clone was found a few times. The chain couples TRBV19 to TRBJ1-5; TRBD1 agrees at 8 bases. Looked up from germline, CDR1 is LNHDA and CDR2 is SQIVND (reference sequence). This CDR3 is 13 amino acids long. Trimming took 6 bases from V and 7 from J; bases not matched to a gene: 5. CDR3 loop: CASSSGGWQPQHF. The CDR3 DNA sequence: TGTGCCAGTAGCTCAGGGGGCTGGCAGCCCCAGCATTTT. The whole variable domain, filled in from reference TRBV19 and TRBJ1-5, reads DGGITQSPKYLFRKEGQNVTLSCEQNLNHDAMYWYRQDPGQGLRLIYYSQIVNDFQKGDIAEGYSVSREKKESFPLTVTSAQKNPTAFYLCASSSGGWQPQHFGDGTRLSIL.